This T cell receptor beta chain derives from a study of T cell responses to AZD1222 COVID-19 vaccine. Study-level findings and limits: Distributed over spike, vaccine-associated CD4 TCRs predominated at 160-218 and 743-854. Most donors were white British and more were female, and clonal diversity was possibly underestimated.

This table comes from immunoSEQ multiplex PCR, and its TCRdb copy is limited to in-frame clones, with some not included. Altogether 85,000 to 95,000 clones are present, over 75% being singletons, with the ten largest covering approximately 5%. Turning to this clone: Its antigen is not identified.

V lost 0 bases to trimming and J lost 4 bases, with 10 bases between them. CDR3 size: 14 residues. Germline assignment: CDR1 LNHNV and CDR2 YYDKDF (reference sequence). This sequence joins TRBV15 and TRBJ2-7, with D possibly being TRBD1 (6 bases). This receptor was identified in an adult who received the AZD1222 COVID-19 vaccine. Specimen: peripheral blood, collected 28 days after the second AZD1222 dose. The CDR3 DNA reads as TGTGCCACCAGCAGAGATTGGACAGCTTACGAGCAGTACTTC. Translating it yields CATSRDWTAYEQYF.